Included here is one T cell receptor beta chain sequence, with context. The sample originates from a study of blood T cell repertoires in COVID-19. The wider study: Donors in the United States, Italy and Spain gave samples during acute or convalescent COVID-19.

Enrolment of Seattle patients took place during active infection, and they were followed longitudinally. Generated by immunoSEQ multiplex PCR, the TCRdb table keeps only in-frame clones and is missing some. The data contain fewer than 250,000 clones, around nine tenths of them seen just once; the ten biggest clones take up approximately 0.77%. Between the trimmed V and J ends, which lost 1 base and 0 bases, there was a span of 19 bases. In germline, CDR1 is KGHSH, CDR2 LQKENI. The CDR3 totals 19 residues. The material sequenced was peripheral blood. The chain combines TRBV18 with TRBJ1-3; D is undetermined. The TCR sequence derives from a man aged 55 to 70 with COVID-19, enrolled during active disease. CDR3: CASSPLAGMGRPSGNTIYF. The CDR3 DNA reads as TGTGCCAGCTCACCACTCGCCGGGATGGGCAGGCCCTCTGGAAACACCATATATTTT.